Listed below are T cell receptor beta chains from one sample, sequenced in a study of CD8+ T cells in alopecia areata. Libraries were prepared by immunoSEQ multiplex PCR; TCRdb keeps only in-frame clonotypes and omits some of them. The sample holds roughly 120,000 clones, about 50% seen once. Sequences were derived from CD4+ T cells sorted from blood, sampled at week 4, from a patient treated with tofacitinib. The source of these receptors is a human donor with alopecia areata. Each CDR3 is given with its conserved first and last residue. The D gene is left open where the match is weak. Clone size is given for some rows only: seen once, a few or many times, or a class if the clone is expanded.

TRBV18	TRBD1	TRBJ1-5	few	TGTGCCAGCTCACCAGAGACAGGGTATGGCAATCAGCCCCAGCATTTT	CASSPETGYGNQPQHF
TRBV7-9	TRBD1	TRBJ2-7	.	TGTGCCAGCAGCTTAGGGGGACAGGGGCGACTGGAGCAGTACTTC	CASSLGGQGRLEQYF
TRBV4-1	.	TRBJ1-3	few	TGCGCCAGCAGCCAACCCGCCCGCCGGGGAAACACCATATATTTT	CASSQPARRGNTIYF
TRBV10-3	.	TRBJ2-3	few	TGTGCCATCAGTGAGTCGACAGATACGCAGTATTTT	CAISESTDTQYF
TRBV29-1	.	TRBJ1-1	.	TGCAGCGTTGTGGGACTTGAAGCTTTCTTT	CSVVGLEAFF
TRBV25-1	.	TRBJ1-2	.	TGTGCCAGCGCTGGGGGGCAGGCCTATGGCTACACCTTC	CASAGGQAYGYTF
TRBV11-2	.	TRBJ1-1	.	TGTGCCAGCAGCTTAAGAGGGACCGCTTTCTTT	CASSLRGTAFF
TRBV9	.	TRBJ2-2	.	TGTGCCAGCAGCGTAGCTCCGGGCACCGGGGAGCTGTTTTTT	CASSVAPGTGELFF
TRBV20-1	.	TRBJ2-1	.	TGCAGTGCCACGCGGGGTGGAGAGCAGTTCTTC	CSATRGGEQFF
TRBV5-4	.	TRBJ1-2	.	TGTGCCAGCAGCTGGGAGGGCGGTATCAACTATGGCTACACCTTC	CASSWEGGINYGYTF
TRBV7-2	.	TRBJ1-2	.	TGTGCCAGCAGCCCAACGCTCCAGGGTGGCTACACCTTC	CASSPTLQGGYTF
TRBV25-1	.	TRBJ2-2	.	TGTGCCAGCAGTGAATACGACTCCAGATCCACCGGGGAGCTGTTTTTT	CASSEYDSRSTGELFF
TRBV2	TRBD1	TRBJ1-2	.	TGTGCCAGCAGGGGACAGGGGGATGGCTACACCTTC	CASRGQGDGYTF
TRBV30	.	TRBJ2-6	.	TGTGCCTGGAGCCCCGGAGTCCCTGGGGCCAACGTCCTGACTTTC	CAWSPGVPGANVLTF
TRBV29-1	TRBD1	TRBJ1-2	.	TGCAGCGTCCCACGACAGGGTCCCTCCGGCTACACCTTC	CSVPRQGPSGYTF
TRBV5-1	TRBD1	TRBJ1-1	.	TGCGCCAGCAGCTTGGAACAGGGGGGCACTGAAGCTTTCTTT	CASSLEQGGTEAFF
TRBV5-1	.	TRBJ2-7	few	TGCGCCAGCAGCTTGGTCAGCTCCTACGAGCAGTACTTC	CASSLVSSYEQYF
TRBV29-1	.	TRBJ1-1	.	TGCAGCGTTGAAGGCATCCTGAACACTGAAGCTTTCTTT	CSVEGILNTEAFF
TRBV29-1	.	TRBJ2-3	.	TGCAGCGTTGGAATCCTAGGGAGAGTGGATACGCAGTATTTT	CSVGILGRVDTQYF
TRBV29-1	TRBD2	TRBJ2-3	.	TGCAGCGTCTATGCCGGGACTAGCGGGCAGAAGGATACGCAGTATTTT	CSVYAGTSGQKDTQYF
TRBV29-1	.	TRBJ2-7	.	TGCAGCGTGGCCGACAACGAGCAGTACTTC	CSVADNEQYF
TRBV18	.	TRBJ1-1	.	TGTGCCAGCTCACCAATTCTGGAGAACACTGAAGCTTTCTTT	CASSPILENTEAFF
TRBV11-2	.	TRBJ2-6	once	TGTGCCAGCAGCCCCCTCGTATACGCTGGGGCCAACGTCCTGACTTTC	CASSPLVYAGANVLTF
TRBV20-1	.	TRBJ1-3	few	TGCAGTGCTAGGCAGGAAAACACCATATATTTT	CSARQENTIYF
TRBV7-9	.	TRBJ2-5	.	TGTGCCAGCAGCCCCCGGGCAGGTCGCGAGGAAGAGACCCAGTACTTC	CASSPRAGREEETQYF
TRBV29-1	TRBD2	TRBJ2-2	.	TGCAGCGTTTTGGGAGGGGTCGGCACCGGGGAGCTGTTTTTT	CSVLGGVGTGELFF
TRBV30	TRBD1	TRBJ2-1	.	TGTGCCTGGAGTGGACCCACAGGGGAAGGCTCCTACAATGAGCAGTTCTTC	CAWSGPTGEGSYNEQFF
TRBV2	.	TRBJ2-1	.	TGTGCCAGCAGTGAACCGAAAAGGGGATCAAGCTCCTACAATGAGCAGTTCTTC	CASSEPKRGSSSYNEQFF
TRBV5-6	.	TRBJ1-2	few	TGTGCCAGCAGCAACAGGGTTGGCTACACCTTC	CASSNRVGYTF
TRBV2	.	TRBJ1-5	.	TGTGCCAGCAGTGAAGGGTTTGGCTCAGGGAATCAGCCCCAGCATTTT	CASSEGFGSGNQPQHF
TRBV7-9	.	TRBJ1-2	few	TGTGCCAGCAGCCCTCCAGGGACGCCTCCCTCACACTATGGCTACACCTTC	CASSPPGTPPSHYGYTF
TRBV6-1	.	TRBJ2-7	.	TGTGCCAGCAGTGAAGCTAGCTTCCTCTTCGAGCAGTACTTC	CASSEASFLFEQYF
TRBV29-1	.	TRBJ1-1	once	TGCAGCGTTGTTGTGACTAAGGCATCCCGGGGCACTGAAGCTTTCTTT	CSVVVTKASRGTEAFF